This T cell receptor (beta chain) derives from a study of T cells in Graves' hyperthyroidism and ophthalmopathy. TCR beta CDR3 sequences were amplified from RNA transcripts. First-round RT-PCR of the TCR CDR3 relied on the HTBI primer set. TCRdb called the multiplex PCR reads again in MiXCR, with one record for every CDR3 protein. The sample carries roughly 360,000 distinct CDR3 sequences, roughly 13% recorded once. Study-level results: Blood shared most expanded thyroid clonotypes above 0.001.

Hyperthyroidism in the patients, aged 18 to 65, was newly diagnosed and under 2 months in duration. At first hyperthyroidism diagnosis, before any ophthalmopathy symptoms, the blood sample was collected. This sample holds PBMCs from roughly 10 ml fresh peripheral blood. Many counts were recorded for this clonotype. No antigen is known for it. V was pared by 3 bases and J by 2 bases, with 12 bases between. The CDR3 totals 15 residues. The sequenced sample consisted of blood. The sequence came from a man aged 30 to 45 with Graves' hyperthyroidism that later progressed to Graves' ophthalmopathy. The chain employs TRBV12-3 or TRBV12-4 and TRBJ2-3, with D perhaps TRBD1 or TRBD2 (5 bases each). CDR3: CASSFGTAPTDTQYF. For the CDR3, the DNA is TGTGCCAGCAGTTTTGGGACGGCCCCCACAGATACGCAGTATTTT.